This T cell receptor (beta chain) was documented in a study of blood T cell repertoires in COVID-19. Study as a whole: Sites across the United States, Italy and Spain contributed samples from acute and convalescent COVID-19.

TCRdb keeps only in-frame clones here, not all; method: immunoSEQ multiplex PCR. The sample gives around 190,000 clones, 65% to 85% of which show up once; 3.2% is in the top ten. Cohorts were based on clinical histories the participants reported. Recovered status applied to Cohort 3 donors who had two consecutive negative PCRs. It also applied to those with clearance or with symptom resolution. The origin of this receptor is a young woman who had recovered from COVID-19. The sequencing sample was made of PBMCs or T cells enriched from blood (not recorded which).

CDR3 region: CASSLVAGGLAYNEQFF. CDR3 coding DNA: TGTGCCAGCAGTTTGGTCGCCGGGGGACTAGCGTACAATGAGCAGTTCTTC. The chain has TRBV28 and TRBJ2-1, with 10 bases lining up with TRBD2. V dropped 3 bases and J dropped 4; count of bases not matched to a gene: 9. CDR1 is MDHEN, CDR2 SYDVKM, per germline. The CDR3 extends over 17 amino acids.